This passage covers 22 T cell receptor beta chains from one sample sequenced in a study of blood T cell repertoires in COVID-19. Data came from immunoSEQ multiplex PCR; TCRdb stores just in-frame clones and leaves some out. Of tens of thousands of clones listed, 82% are singletons. Specimen: peripheral blood. These TCRs come from a woman aged 55-69 years with acute or convalescent COVID-19.

The chain joins TRBV30 to TRBJ1-4; a possible D gene is TRBD1 (6 bases). There are 14 residues in the CDR3. Trimming left V 0 bases short and J 1 base short, with 6 bases between. CDR1 is GTSNPN and CDR2 is SVGIG in the germline V gene (reference sequence). The CDR3 sequence: CAWSVQGTNEKLFF. The CDR3 coding sequence is TGTGCCTGGAGTGTACAGGGAACTAATGAAAAACTGTTTTTT.

The rearrangement uses TRBV5-4 and TRBJ2-6, with D maybe TRBD1 (6 bases). CDR1 and CDR2 (germline): SGHNT, YYREEE (reference sequence). V was pared by 4 bases and J by 2 bases, with 10 bases between. This CDR3 has 15 amino acids. This CDR3 reads CASSGQGPGANVLTF. CDR3 DNA sequence: TGTGCCAGCAGCGGTCAGGGGCCTGGGGCCAACGTCCTGACTTTC.

The chain joins TRBV11-3 to TRBJ1-1; no clear D. V gave up 3 bases and J gave up 7 bases, with 9 bases separating them. Looked up from germline, CDR1 is SGHNT and CDR2 is YENEEA. The CDR3 contains 12 residues. CDR3 protein: CASSFSSGEAFF. The CDR3 DNA reads TGTGCCAGCAGCTTCTCATCGGGTGAAGCTTTCTTT.

This clone was counted a single time. The chain joins TRBV20-1 to TRBJ2-4; a possible D gene is TRBD2 (5 bases). CDR3 length: 15 residues. The germline CDR1 and CDR2 sequences are DFQATT and SNEGSKA (reference sequence). Trimming stripped 3 bases from V and 1 base from J, with 13 bases between. The CDR3 DNA follows: TGCAGTGCTAGTTTGGGAGCCGTCGCCAAAAACATTCAGTACTTC. Its protein product is CSASLGAVAKNIQYF.

The chain couples TRBV25-1 to TRBJ1-6; D gene uncertain. Germline lookup yields CDR1 MGHDK and CDR2 SYGVNS. This CDR3 is 15 amino acids long. The ends were cut back, 3 bases at V and 5 bases at J, with 11 bases in the middle. Here the CDR3 DNA reads TGTGCCAGCAGTGATAGACTTCTTGATAATTCACCCCTCCACTTT. Protein product: CASSDRLLDNSPLHF.

The gene calls are TRBV28 and TRBJ1-2; TRBD1 matches 7 bases. V was clipped by 6 bases and J by 8 bases; unmatched bases: 9. The CDR3 runs to 13 residues. Germline-derived CDR1 and CDR2 are MDHEN and SYDVKM. For the CDR3, the DNA is TGTGCCAGCAGCCCCGGACAGGCGGGGGGCTACACCTTC. Amino acid sequence: CASSPGQAGGYTF.

The CDR3 reads CASRGVDYEQYF. The CDR3 DNA is TGTGCCAGCAGGGGAGTAGACTACGAGCAGTACTTC. V gene TRBV2 combines with J gene TRBJ2-7, with D tentatively TRBD2 (5 bases). CDR1 SNHLY and CDR2 FYNNEI come from the germline V gene. Between the trimmed V and J ends, which lost 6 bases and 3 bases, there was a span of 9 bases. The CDR3 is 12 amino acids.

This rearrangement joins TRBV15 to TRBJ2-7; D is uncertain. V lost 3 bases to trimming and J lost 6 bases, with 15 bases between them. This CDR3 spans 14 amino acids. Germline CDR1 and CDR2: LNHNV and YYDKDF (reference sequence). The CDR3 sequence: CATSRGSLPGEQYF. The CDR3 nucleotides read TGTGCCACCAGCAGGGGTAGCCTTCCGGGCGAGCAGTACTTC.

The chain is built from TRBV5-1 and TRBJ2-3; 7 bases map to TRBD2. The germline V gene has CDR1 SGHRS and CDR2 YFSETQ. The CDR3 runs to 16 residues. The V and J ends lost 2 bases and 2 bases, in that order; junction bases with no gene match: 8. In nucleotides, the CDR3 is TGCGCCAGCAGCTTTGGGGACCGGGGGGACACAGATACGCAGTATTTT. Protein product: CASSFGDRGDTDTQYF.

The chain carries TRBV19 and TRBJ2-1; 7 nucleotides align to TRBD2. The ends lost 8 bases at V and 0 bases at J; junction bases unmatched: 4. Germline loops: CDR1 LNHDA, CDR2 SQIVND (reference sequence). CDR3 length: 14 residues. The CDR3 is CASAWGGSYNEQFF. The CDR3 region has the DNA TGTGCCAGTGCTTGGGGGGGCTCCTACAATGAGCAGTTCTTC.

In this sample, this clone turned up once. V gene TRBV12-5 combines with J gene TRBJ1-5, with 8 bases that match TRBD1. The V gene's germline CDR1 is LGHNT and CDR2 FRNRAP. This CDR3 contains 18 residues. V dropped 5 bases and J dropped 3; count of bases not matched to a gene: 15. The CDR3 DNA is TGTGCTAGTGGTCCCAGACAGGGGATCTATCAGGCCAATCAGCCCCAGCATTTT. Translation gives CASGPRQGIYQANQPQHF. The full variable domain, with the rest looked up from reference TRBV12-5 and TRBJ1-5, is DARVTQTPRHKVTEMGQEVTMRCQPILGHNTVFWYRQTMMQGLELLAYFRNRAPLDDSGMPKDRFSAEMPDATLATLKIQPSEPRDSAVYFCASGPRQGIYQANQPQHFGDGTRLSIL.

The genes are TRBV4-2 and TRBJ1-1, with no clear D. This CDR3 comprises 16 residues. Trimming pared 3 bases from V and 3 bases from J, leaving 17 bases between. Germline V CDR1 and CDR2: LGHNA, YNFKEQ. The CDR3 bases are TGTGCCAGCAGCCAGGAAATTTGGGCGCTGGACACTGAAGCTTTCTTT. As protein: CASSQEIWALDTEAFF.

CDR3 protein: CASIHSGAWGSYNEQFF. The CDR3 DNA reads as TGTGCCAGCATCCATAGCGGGGCCTGGGGCTCCTACAATGAGCAGTTCTTC. This rearrangement joins TRBV7-8 to TRBJ2-1; 8 nucleotides line up with TRBD2. The V gene end was trimmed by 7 bases and the J gene end by 0 bases; junction bases not matched to a gene: 11. The CDR3 has 17 amino acids. The germline gives CDR1 SGHVS, CDR2 FQNEAQ.

This clone has a single count. The chain carries TRBV5-6 and TRBJ2-1, with 8 bases aligning to TRBD1. The CDR3 has 15 residues. Germline V CDR1 and CDR2: SGHDT, YYEEEE. Trimming took 2 bases from V and 10 from J; bases not matched to a gene: 11. The CDR3 sequence: CASSFRDRQPREQFF. CDR3 coding DNA: TGTGCCAGCAGCTTCCGGGACAGGCAACCACGGGAGCAGTTCTTC.

This chain joins TRBV5-1 and TRBJ1-1; TRBD1 matches 7 bases. The ends lost 4 bases at V and 5 bases at J; junction bases unmatched: 8. CDR3 length equals 14 residues. Germline V gene data show CDR1 as SGHRS and CDR2 as YFSETQ. DNA for the CDR3: TGCGCCAGCAGCCTACAGGGGCCTGGGACTGAAGCTTTCTTT. Its translation: CASSLQGPGTEAFF.

As DNA, the CDR3 is TGTGCCTGGAGTCCAGTTGCAGGGAGCAATCAGCCCCAGCATTTT. Its translation: CAWSPVAGSNQPQHF. The J gene is TRBJ1-5, the V gene TRBV30; possible D gene TRBD1, 5 bases. The germline gives CDR1 GTSNPN, CDR2 SVGIG (reference sequence). CDR3 length: 15 residues. Trimming stripped 2 bases from V and 1 base from J, with 12 bases between.

This clone was seen once. The rearrangement uses TRBV2 and TRBJ2-7, with D perhaps assigned TRBD1 or TRBD2 (6 bases each). V was trimmed by 7 bases and J by 4 bases, leaving 14 bases between them. The CDR3 length is 13 residues. CDR1 and CDR2 from the germline V gene are SNHLY and FYNNEI. CDR3 sequence (DNA): TGTGCCAGCATTGAGGGGGGTAGTTACGAGCAGTACTTC. It yields the protein CASIEGGSYEQYF.

The CDR3 region has the DNA TGCAGTGCTAGTGGACAGGGCCCCGGTAGGCCCCAGCATTTT. It yields the protein CSASGQGPGRPQHF. V is TRBV20-1 and J is TRBJ1-5; TRBD1 matches at 8 bases. The CDR3 covers 14 residues. In germline, CDR1 is DFQATT, CDR2 SNEGSKA (reference sequence). The J segment lost 9 bases and the V segment lost 3 bases, leaving 10 bases of the junction unmatched.

This clone was seen many times. This chain links TRBV3-1 (or the pseudogene TRBV3-2) with TRBJ1-2, with 8 bases aligning to TRBD1. This CDR3 is built from 15 residues. V was clipped by 3 bases and J by 1 base; unmatched bases: 4. Germline V gives CDR1 LGHDT, CDR2 YNNKEL (reference sequence). The CDR3 loop is CASSHTGGGNYGYTF. The CDR3, as DNA: TGTGCCAGCAGCCACACAGGGGGAGGTAACTATGGCTACACCTTC.

The gene calls are TRBV9 and TRBJ1-1; a possible D gene is TRBD1 (5 bases). Germline loops: CDR1 SGDLS, CDR2 YYNGEE. This CDR3 spans 14 amino acids. V was shortened by 3 bases and J by 0 bases, with 9 bases between the two germline ends. The CDR3 coding sequence is TGTGCCAGCAGCGCGGGGGGGATGAACACTGAAGCTTTCTTT. Protein product: CASSAGGMNTEAFF. Supplemented by reference TRBV9 and TRBJ1-1, the full variable domain reads DSGVTQTPKHLITATGQRVTLRCSPRSGDLSVYWYQQSLDQGLQFLIQYYNGEERAKGNILERFSAQQFPDLHSELNLSSLELGDSALYFCASSAGGMNTEAFFGQGTRLTVV.

For the CDR3, the DNA is TGCAGTGCCAGTAGCGGGGACATAGTCCTGAGTGGTGCTACAGATACGCAGTATTTT. It yields the protein CSASSGDIVLSGATDTQYF. The J gene is TRBJ2-3, the V gene TRBV20-1, with 8 bases fitting TRBD2. V shed 6 bases, J shed 3 bases, and the junction held 23 bases outside the gene matches. The CDR3 has 19 residues. In germline, CDR1 is DFQATT, CDR2 SNEGSKA (reference sequence).

This clone was counted only a few times. CDR3 bases: TGCGCCAGCAGCCAAGATTGGAGGACAGGGGGAGGCACAGATACGCAGTATTTT. Amino acid sequence: CASSQDWRTGGGTDTQYF. The chain carries TRBV4-3 and TRBJ2-3; 10 bases are a match to TRBD1. V shed 0 bases and J 1 base; nucleotides not matched to a gene: 7. CDR1 and CDR2 (germline): LGHNA, YSLEER. The CDR3 length is 18 residues.